The sequence of this TCR beta chain was determined in a study of blood T cells in healthy people across ages. Study summary: The template switching approach captured approximately one barcoded beta molecule for every two T cells. Study-wide results and caveats: Diversity figures derived from one million T cells were judged to underestimate the true value.

A second PCR of about 7 to 12 cycles used a sample-barcoded 5' primer and a J-beta primer mix. The study obtained at least 3 million CDR3-containing paired-end reads from every sample. TCRdb redid the calling of the 5' RACE reads with MiXCR, one entry per CDR3 protein. The sample shows about a million distinct CDR3 sequences, about 51% of them seen only once. CDR1 is SGHTA, CDR2 FQGNSA, per germline. This CDR3 is built from 13 residues. Details on this clonotype: Its antigen is undetermined.

Sequencing was carried out using blood. V and J are TRBV7-2 and TRBJ2-4, with D tentatively TRBD2 (5 bases). The J call is uncertain, as TRBJ2-7 better fits the DNA end. The sequence derives from a woman aged 60-75 years in good health. The CDR3 region is CASSRDLNYEQYF. The DNA for the CDR3 is TGTGCCAGCAGCCGGGATCTCAACTACGAGCAGTACTTC.